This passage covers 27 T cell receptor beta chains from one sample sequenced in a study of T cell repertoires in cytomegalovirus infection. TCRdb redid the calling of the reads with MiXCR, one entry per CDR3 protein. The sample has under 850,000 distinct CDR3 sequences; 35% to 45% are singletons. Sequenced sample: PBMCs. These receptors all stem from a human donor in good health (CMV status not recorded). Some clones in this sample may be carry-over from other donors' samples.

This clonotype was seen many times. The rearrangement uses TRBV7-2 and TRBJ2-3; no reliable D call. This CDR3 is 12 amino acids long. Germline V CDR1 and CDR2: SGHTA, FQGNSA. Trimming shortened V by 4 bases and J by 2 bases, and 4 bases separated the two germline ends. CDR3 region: CASSSYTDTQYF. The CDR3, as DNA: TGTGCCAGCAGCTCCTACACAGATACGCAGTATTTT.

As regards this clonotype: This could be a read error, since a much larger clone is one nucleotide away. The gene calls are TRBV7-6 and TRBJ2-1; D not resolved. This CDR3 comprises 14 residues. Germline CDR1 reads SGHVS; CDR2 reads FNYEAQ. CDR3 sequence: CASSIDLNYNEQLF. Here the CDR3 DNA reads TGTGCCAGCAGCATAGACCTGAACTACAATGAGCAGTTATTC.

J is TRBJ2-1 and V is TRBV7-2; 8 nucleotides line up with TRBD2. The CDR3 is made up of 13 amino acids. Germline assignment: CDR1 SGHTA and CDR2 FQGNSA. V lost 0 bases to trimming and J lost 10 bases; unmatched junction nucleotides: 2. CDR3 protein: CASSLAVAGEQFF. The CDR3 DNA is TGTGCCAGCAGCTTAGCCGTAGCGGGGGAGCAGTTCTTC.

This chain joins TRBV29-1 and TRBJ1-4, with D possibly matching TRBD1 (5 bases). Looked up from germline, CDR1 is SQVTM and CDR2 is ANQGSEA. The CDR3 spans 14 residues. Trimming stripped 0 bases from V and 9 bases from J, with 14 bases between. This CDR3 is CSVEDPLTVQKLFF. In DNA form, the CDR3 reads TGCAGCGTTGAAGACCCCTTGACAGTACAAAAACTGTTTTTT.

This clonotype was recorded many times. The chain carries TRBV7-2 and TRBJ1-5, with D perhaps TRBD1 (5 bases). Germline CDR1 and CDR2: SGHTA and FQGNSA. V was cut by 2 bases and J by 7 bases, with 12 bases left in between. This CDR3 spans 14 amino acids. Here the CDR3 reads CASSLRAGRQPQHF. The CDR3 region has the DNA TGTGCCAGCAGCTTAAGGGCAGGGAGACAGCCCCAGCATTTT.

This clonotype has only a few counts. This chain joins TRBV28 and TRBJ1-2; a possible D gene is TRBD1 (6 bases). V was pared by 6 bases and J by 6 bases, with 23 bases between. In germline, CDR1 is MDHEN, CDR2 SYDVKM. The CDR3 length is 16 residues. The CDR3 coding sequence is TGTGCCAGCAGCCCCGGGTACCAACAGGGCTGGGATGGCTACACCTTC. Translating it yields CASSPGYQQGWDGYTF.

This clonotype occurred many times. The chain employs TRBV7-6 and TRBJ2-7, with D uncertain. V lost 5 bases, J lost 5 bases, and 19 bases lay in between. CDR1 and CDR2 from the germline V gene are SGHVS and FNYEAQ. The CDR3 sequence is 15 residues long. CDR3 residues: CASSPRTSSFHEQYF. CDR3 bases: TGTGCCAGCAGCCCTAGGACCTCTTCGTTCCACGAGCAGTACTTC.

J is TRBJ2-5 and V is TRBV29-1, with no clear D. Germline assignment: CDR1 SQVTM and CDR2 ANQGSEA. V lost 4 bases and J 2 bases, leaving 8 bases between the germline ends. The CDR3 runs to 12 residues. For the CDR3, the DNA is TGCAGCGTTGGGTCGGGTCAAGAGACCCAGTACTTC. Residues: CSVGSGQETQYF.

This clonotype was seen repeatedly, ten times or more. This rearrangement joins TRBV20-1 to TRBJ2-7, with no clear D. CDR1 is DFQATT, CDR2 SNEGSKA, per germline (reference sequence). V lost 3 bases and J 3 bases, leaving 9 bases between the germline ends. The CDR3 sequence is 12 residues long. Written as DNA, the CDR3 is TGCAGTGCTAGCATGTTAAGCTACGAGCAGTACTTC. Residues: CSASMLSYEQYF.

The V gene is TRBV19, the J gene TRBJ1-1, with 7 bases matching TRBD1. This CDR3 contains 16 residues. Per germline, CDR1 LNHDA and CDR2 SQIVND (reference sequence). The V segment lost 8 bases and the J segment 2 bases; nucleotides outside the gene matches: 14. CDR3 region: CASRDSPRGYNTEAFF. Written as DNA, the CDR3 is TGTGCCAGTCGGGACAGCCCCAGGGGCTATAACACTGAAGCTTTCTTT.

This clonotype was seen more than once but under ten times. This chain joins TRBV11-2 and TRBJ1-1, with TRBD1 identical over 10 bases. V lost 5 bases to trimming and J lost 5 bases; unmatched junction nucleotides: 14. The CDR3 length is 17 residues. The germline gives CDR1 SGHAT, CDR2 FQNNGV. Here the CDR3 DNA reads TGTGCCAGCAGCCCTAGGGGGACAGGGGAAAAGGGGACTGAAGCTTTCTTT. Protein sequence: CASSPRGTGEKGTEAFF.

The CDR3: CSVWGRSGEKLFF. Written as DNA, the CDR3 is TGCAGCGTTTGGGGACGATCCGGGGAAAAACTGTTTTTT. V usage is TRBV29-1 and J usage is TRBJ1-4, with D tentatively TRBD1 (5 bases). Trimming took off 5 bases at V and 8 bases at J, with 15 bases between the two ends. The CDR3 has 13 residues. From germline, CDR1 is SQVTM and CDR2 ANQGSEA.

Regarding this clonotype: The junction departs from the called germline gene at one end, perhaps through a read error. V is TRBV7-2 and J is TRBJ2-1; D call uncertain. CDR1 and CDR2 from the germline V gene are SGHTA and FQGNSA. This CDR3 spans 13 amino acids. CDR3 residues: CASRLVLYNYQFF. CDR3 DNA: TGTGCCAGCCGCTTAGTACTATACAATTATCAGTTCTTC.

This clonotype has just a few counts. The CDR3 coding sequence is TGCGCCAGCACCCAAACCGGGACAGGGGCGGACTATGGCTACACCTTC. As protein: CASTQTGTGADYGYTF. The chain recombines TRBV10-1 with TRBJ1-2, with 10 bases identical to TRBD1. Per the germline V gene, CDR1 is WNHNN and CDR2 is SYGVQD (reference sequence). The CDR3 spans 16 residues. Trimming at V came to 7 bases and at J to 3 bases, leaving 11 bases not matched to a gene.

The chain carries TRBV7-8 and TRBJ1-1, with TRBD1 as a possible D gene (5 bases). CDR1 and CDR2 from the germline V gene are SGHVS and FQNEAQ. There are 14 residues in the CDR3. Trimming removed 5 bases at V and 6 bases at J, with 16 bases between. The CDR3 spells CASSGGDVLPEAFF. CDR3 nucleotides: TGTGCCAGCAGCGGCGGGGACGTATTGCCTGAAGCTTTCTTT.

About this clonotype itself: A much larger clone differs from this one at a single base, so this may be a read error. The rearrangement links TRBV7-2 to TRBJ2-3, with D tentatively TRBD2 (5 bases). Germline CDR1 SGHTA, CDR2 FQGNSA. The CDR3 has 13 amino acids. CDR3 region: CASSYPSTDTKYF. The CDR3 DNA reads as TGTGCCAGCAGCTATCCTAGCACAGATACGAAGTATTTT.

The CDR3 DNA is TGTGCCAGCAGCTTAGAGGTTTCAAGCTCATACAATGAGCAGTTCTTC. Its translation: CASSLEVSSSYNEQFF. The chain joins TRBV11-2 to TRBJ2-1; D is unresolved. Trimming shortened V by 0 bases and J by 4 bases, and 13 bases separated the two germline ends. Germline V lookup: CDR1 SGHAT, CDR2 FQNNGV. This CDR3 has 16 amino acids.

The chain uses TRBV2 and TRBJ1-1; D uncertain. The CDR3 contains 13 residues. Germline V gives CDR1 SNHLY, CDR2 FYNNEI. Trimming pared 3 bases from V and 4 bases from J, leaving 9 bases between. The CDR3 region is CASSERQFTEAFF. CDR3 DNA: TGTGCCAGCAGTGAGCGCCAATTCACTGAAGCTTTCTTT.

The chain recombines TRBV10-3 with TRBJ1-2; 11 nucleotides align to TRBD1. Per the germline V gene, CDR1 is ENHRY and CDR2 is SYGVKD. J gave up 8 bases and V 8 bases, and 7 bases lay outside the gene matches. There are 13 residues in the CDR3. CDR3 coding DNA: TGTGCCATCTCTGGACAGGGGGCGATCGGCTACACCTTC. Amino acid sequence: CAISGQGAIGYTF.

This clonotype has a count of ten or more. The CDR3 nucleotides are TGTGCCAGCAGCTACGCAGGCGGGACCTACGAGCAGTACTTC. This codes for CASSYAGGTYEQYF. The chain is built from TRBV7-2 and TRBJ2-7; D is possibly TRBD2 (6 bases). Trimming removed 4 bases at V and 2 bases at J, with 12 bases between. Germline V lookup: CDR1 SGHTA, CDR2 FQGNSA. CDR3 length: 14 residues.

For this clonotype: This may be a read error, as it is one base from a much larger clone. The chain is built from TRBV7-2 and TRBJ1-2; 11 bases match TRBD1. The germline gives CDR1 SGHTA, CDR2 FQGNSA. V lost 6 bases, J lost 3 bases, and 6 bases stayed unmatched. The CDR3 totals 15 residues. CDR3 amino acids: CASSMDRGRDYGYTF. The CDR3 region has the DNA TGTGCCAGCAGTATGGACAGGGGGCGCGACTATGGCTACACCTTC. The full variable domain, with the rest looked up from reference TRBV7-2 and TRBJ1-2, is GAGVSQSPSNKVTEKGKDVELRCDPISGHTALYWYRQSLGQGLEFLIYFQGNSAPDKSGLPSDRFSAERTGGSVSTLTIQRTQQEDSAVYLCASSMDRGRDYGYTFGSGTRLTVV.

CDR3 protein: CAIQDRSNQPQHF. DNA of the CDR3: TGTGCCATCCAGGACCGTAGCAATCAGCCCCAGCATTTT. The V call is TRBV24-1, the J call TRBJ1-5; D gene uncertain. Germline values: CDR1 KGHDR, CDR2 SFDVKD. This CDR3 has 13 residues. Trimming took 11 bases from V and 0 from J, leaving 10 bases between them.

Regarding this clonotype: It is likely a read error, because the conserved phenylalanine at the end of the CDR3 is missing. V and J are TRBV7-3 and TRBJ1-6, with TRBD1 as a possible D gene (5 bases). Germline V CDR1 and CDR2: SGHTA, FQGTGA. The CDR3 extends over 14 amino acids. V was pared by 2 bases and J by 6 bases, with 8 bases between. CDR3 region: CASSLAGGNSPLHL. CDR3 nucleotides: TGTGCCAGCAGCTTAGCTGGGGGTAATTCACCCCTCCACTTG.

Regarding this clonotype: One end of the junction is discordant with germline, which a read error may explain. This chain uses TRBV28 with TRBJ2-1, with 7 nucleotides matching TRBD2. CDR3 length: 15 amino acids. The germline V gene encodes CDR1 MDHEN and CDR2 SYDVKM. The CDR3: CSSSSLGGGSEEQFF. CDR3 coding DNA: TGTTCCAGCAGTTCCTTGGGGGGGGGGAGCGAGGAGCAGTTCTTC.

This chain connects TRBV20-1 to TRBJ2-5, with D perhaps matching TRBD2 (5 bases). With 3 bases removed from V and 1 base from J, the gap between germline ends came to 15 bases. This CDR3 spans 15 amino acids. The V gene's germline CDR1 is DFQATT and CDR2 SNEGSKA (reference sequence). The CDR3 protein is CSARNTQGGQETQYF. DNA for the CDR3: TGCAGTGCTAGGAACACCCAAGGAGGCCAAGAGACCCAGTACTTC.

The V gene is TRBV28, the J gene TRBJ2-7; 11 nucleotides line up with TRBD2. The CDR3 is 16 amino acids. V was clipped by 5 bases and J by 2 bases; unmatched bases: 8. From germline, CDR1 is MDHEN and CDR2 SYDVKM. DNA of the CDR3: TGTGCCAGCAGTCACGCTGGGACTAGCGGCACCTACGAGCAGTACTTC. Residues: CASSHAGTSGTYEQYF.

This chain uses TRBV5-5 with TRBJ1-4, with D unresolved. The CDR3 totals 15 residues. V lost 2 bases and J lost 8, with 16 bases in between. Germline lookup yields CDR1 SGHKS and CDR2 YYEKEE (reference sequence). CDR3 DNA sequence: TGTGCCAGCAGCTTATCGGGGTTTTTCGGGGAAAAACTGTTTTTT. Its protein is CASSLSGFFGEKLFF.